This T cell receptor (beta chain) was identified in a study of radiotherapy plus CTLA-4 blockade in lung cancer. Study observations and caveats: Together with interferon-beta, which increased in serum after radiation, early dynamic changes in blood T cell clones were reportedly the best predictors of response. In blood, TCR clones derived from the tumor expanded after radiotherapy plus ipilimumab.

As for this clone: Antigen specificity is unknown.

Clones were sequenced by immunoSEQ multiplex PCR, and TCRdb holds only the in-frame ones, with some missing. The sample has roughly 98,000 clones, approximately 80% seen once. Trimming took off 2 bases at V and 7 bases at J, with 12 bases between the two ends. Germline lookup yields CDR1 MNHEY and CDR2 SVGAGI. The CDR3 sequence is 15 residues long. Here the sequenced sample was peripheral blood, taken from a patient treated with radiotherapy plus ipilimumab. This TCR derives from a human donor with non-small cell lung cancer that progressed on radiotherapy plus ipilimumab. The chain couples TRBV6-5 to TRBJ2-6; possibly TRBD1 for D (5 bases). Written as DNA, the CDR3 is TGTGCCAGCAGTTACGGGGCCGCGAGCGCCAACGTCCTGACTTTC. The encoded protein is CASSYGAASANVLTF.